The sequence of this T cell receptor (beta chain) was determined in a study of cytotoxic CD8 clonotypes in ibrutinib-treated CLL (dated by TCRdb to the early 2020s). Regarding the complete study: In this cohort, 15 or so patients were treatment-naive and some 10 were relapsed/refractory, while about 17 had unmutated IGHV. Response samples were obtained after a median of around eleven months of treatment, with a range of about 6 to 36 months. Longitudinal samples were obtainable from about 30% of the 86 participants in the trial. Cryopreserved peripheral blood mononuclear cells were obtained prior to treatment, at the time of response, and at either disease progression or sustained remission. Responses were partial in 24 patients and complete in 2; after median approximately 66 months follow-up, roughly 14 stayed in remission and some twelve progressed. On average, each sample had roughly 260,000 productive templates and 100,000 or so productive rearrangements. All remission and progressive disease samples were collected while patients were still receiving ibrutinib.

The trim is 1 base for V and 2 bases for J, with a gap of 12 bases between the germline ends. The germline V gene yields MGHRA for CDR1 and YSYEKL for CDR2. Inclusive of the bounding cysteine and phenylalanine, the CDR3 is 16 residues long. Only the CDR3 DNA is retained, 48 bases long and in frame from the first base. Study-wide findings and limitations: Sampling times were not matched between sustained-remission and progressing patients, and lymph node repertoires were not studied. Clonality rose at ibrutinib response, remained stable during sustained remission, and dropped back toward baseline at progression. Public clonotypes were rare and either contracted or stayed stable during treatment, and the rise in clonality at ibrutinib response reflected the expansion of private clonotypes. Baseline clonality exceeded that of age-matched healthy donors and correlated strongly with circulating CD8+ T-cell counts.

Reading the label with the study, this specimen's time point is: roughly 23 months on ibrutinib. For TCR beta library preparation, about 2 micrograms of genomic DNA was extracted from cryopreserved PBMCs. Longitudinal blood samples from CLL patients on ibrutinib monotherapy underwent high-throughput TCR beta sequencing. The patients took part in an open-label, single-center phase 2 trial of ibrutinib monotherapy. Each clonotype received, on average, roughly 9.6x coverage in deep resolution sequencing performed on a MiSeq, where the target depth lay between 1 in 1 million and 1 in 200,000 T cells. TCR beta libraries were generated with the immunoSEQ hsTCRB Kit. In the original analysis: Data were analyzed with ImmunoSEQ Data Assistant and ImmunoSEQ Analyzer, with V, D and J genes assigned per IMGT definitions. Clonality, with values ranging from 0 to 1, was calculated as one minus the normalized Shannon entropy of productive rearrangement frequencies. Only overrepresented clonotypes making up at least 0.05% of each patient's repertoire were included in the public clonotype analysis. Thirteen age-matched healthy donor repertoires from immuneACCESS were used as controls for clonality. This immuneACCESS table, as held by TCRdb, lists in-frame sequences with V and J called but not all clones. Of the missing ones, under half trace to an unresolved V gene in checked studies; the others have no known cause. V and J calls and clone size follow that table, whereas D and trimming were derived from the DNA. Counted in this sample were roughly 200,000 clones; approximately 72% of them appeared once. Of the sample, 13% is held by the ten largest clones.

For this clone: What antigen it recognizes has not been identified. The record has no base qualities; no much larger clone is one base away.

This receptor was identified in a human donor with chronic lymphocytic leukemia. The source material was PBMCs, sampled after 24 months of ibrutinib treatment. The sequence is built from TRBV4-1 and TRBJ1-5, with the D gene uncertain. The sequenced DNA: TGCGCCAGCAGCCAAGGTTCGGGCAAACGCAATCAGCCCCAGCATTTT. This is translated as CASSQGSGKRNQPQHF.